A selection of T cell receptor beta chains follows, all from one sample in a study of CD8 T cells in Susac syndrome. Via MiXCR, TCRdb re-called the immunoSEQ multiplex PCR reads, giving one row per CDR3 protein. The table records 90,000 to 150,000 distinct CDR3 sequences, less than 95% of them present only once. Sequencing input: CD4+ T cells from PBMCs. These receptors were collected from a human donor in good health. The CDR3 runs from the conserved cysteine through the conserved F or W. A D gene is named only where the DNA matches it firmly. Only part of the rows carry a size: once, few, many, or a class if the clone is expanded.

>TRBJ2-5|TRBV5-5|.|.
TGTGCCAGCAGCCCCGGACCCGTAGGAGAGACCCAGTACTTC
CASSPGPVGETQYF
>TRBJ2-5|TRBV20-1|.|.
TGCAGTGCTTTGGCGGGCAATAAGGAGACCCAGTACTTC
CSALAGNKETQYF
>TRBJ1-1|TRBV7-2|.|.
TGTGCCAGCAGCGCCGGCGCGGGGAGAGGTAACACTGAAGCTTTCTTT
CASSAGAGRGNTEAFF
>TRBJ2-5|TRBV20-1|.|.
TGCAGTGCTACCCCTGGCCCCAGAGGGCCCAAAGAGACCCAGTACTTC
CSATPGPRGPKETQYF
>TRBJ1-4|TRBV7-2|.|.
TGTGCCAGCAGCTGGAAGATGGGTAATGAAAAACTGTTTTTT
CASSWKMGNEKLFF
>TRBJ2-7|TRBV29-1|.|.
TGCAGCGTGTCAGCCGGGACCTACGAGCAGTACTTC
CSVSAGTYEQYF
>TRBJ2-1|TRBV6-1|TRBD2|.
TGTGCCAGCAGTCGGAACCCACTAGCGGGAGGGTACAATGAGCAGTTCTTC
CASSRNPLAGGYNEQFF
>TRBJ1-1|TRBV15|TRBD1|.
TGTGCCACCAGCAGGGATCGGGACAGGACGGCGTTGGCTTTCTTT
CATSRDRDRTALAFF
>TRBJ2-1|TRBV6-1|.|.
TGTGCCAGCAGTGTCAAGAGTAGTCGCGATGAGCAGTTCTTC
CASSVKSSRDEQFF
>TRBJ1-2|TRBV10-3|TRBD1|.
TGTGCCATCCAGGGACAGGGTTACTATGGCTACACCTTC
CAIQGQGYYGYTF
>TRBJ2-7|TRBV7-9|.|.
TGTGCCAGCAGGCCAATCGGACTGCTACCCTACGAGCAGTACTTC
CASRPIGLLPYEQYF
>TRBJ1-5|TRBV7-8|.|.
TGTGCCAGCAGCCCAGTTACAGGGCAGGGGCAGCCCCAGCATTTT
CASSPVTGQGQPQHF
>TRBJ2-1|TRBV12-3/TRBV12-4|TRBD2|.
TGTGCCAGCAGGCCGCTAGCGGGAGAATACAATGAGCAGTTCTTC
CASRPLAGEYNEQFF
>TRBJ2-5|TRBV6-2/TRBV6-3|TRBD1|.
TGTGCCAGCAGAGCTATACCGGGACAGGGGGATCAAGAGACCCAGTACTTC
CASRAIPGQGDQETQYF
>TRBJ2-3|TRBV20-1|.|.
TGCAGTGCTAGCTCGCGAGATACGCAGTATTTT
CSASSRDTQYF
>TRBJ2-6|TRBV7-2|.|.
TGTGCCAGCAGTCAACCAACTGGGGCCAACGTCCTGACTTTC
CASSQPTGANVLTF
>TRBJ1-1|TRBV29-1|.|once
TGCAGCGTTGAAGAGGGTGGAGATGAAGCTTTCTTT
CSVEEGGDEAFF
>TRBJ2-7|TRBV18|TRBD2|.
TGTGCCAGCTCGTCTAGCGGGGGGACCTCCTACGAGCAGTACTTC
CASSSSGGTSYEQYF
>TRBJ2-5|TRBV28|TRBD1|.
TGTGCCAGCACCGGGGACAGGGGGACGCGAGAACAAGAGACCCAGTACTTC
CASTGDRGTREQETQYF
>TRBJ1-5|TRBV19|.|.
TGTGCCAGTAGGAAGGGAAATCAGCCCCAGCATTTT
CASRKGNQPQHF
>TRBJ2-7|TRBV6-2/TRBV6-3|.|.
TGTGCCAGCAGTCCGGACGGAGTCTACGAGCAGTACTTC
CASSPDGVYEQYF
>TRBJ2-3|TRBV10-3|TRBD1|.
TGTGCCATCCGAGGACAGGGCTCGTACGCAGATACGCAGTATTTT
CAIRGQGSYADTQYF
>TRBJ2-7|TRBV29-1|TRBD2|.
TGCAGCGTGCTGGGACTAGAGGAAAACTACGAGCAGTACTTC
CSVLGLEENYEQYF
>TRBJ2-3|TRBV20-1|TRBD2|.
TGCAGTGCCCCCAAGCGGGAGGGGGGAGATACGCAGTATTTT
CSAPKREGGDTQYF
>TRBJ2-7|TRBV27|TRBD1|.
TGTGCCAGCAGTTTCTTACAGGGGTACGAGCAGTACTTC
CASSFLQGYEQYF
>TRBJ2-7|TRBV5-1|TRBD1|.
TGCGCCAGCAGCCCGGGCGGGCCACTTGGACAGGGGGTCAACGAGCAGTACTTC
CASSPGGPLGQGVNEQYF
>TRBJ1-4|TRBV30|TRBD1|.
TGTGCCTGGAGTGCTGGGACAGGGGTTGGACGCGCTAATGAAAAACTGTTTTTT
CAWSAGTGVGRANEKLFF
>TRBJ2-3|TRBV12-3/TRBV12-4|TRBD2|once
TGTGCCAGCAGCCTACTAGCGGGGGGAGGTACGCAGTATTTT
CASSLLAGGGTQYF
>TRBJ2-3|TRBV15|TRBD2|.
TGTGCCACCAGCAGAGCTACAGCGGGACCCAGGGATACGCAGTATTTT
CATSRATAGPRDTQYF
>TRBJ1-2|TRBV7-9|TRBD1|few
TGTGCCAGCAGTTTGGGACAGGGGAACTATGGCTACACCTTC
CASSLGQGNYGYTF
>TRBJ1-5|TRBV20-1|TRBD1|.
TGCAGTGCTCGCGACAGGGTAGATAGCAATCAGCCCCAGCATTTT
CSARDRVDSNQPQHF
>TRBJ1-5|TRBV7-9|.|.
TGTGCCAGCAGCTTAGGTGCAGGGTCGGGCAATCAGCCCCAGCATTTT
CASSLGAGSGNQPQHF
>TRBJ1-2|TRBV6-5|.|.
TGTGCCAGCACCAAGGAGGGGGGGGCTATCTATGGCTACACCTTC
CASTKEGGAIYGYTF
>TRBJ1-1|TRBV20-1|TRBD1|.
TGCAGTGCCTCTAGACAGGGGACGAACACTGAAGCTTTCTTT
CSASRQGTNTEAFF
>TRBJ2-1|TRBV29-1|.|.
TGCAGCGTTGAACTTTGGGGGTCCCAGGGGAGTCGCAATGAGCAGTTCTTC
CSVELWGSQGSRNEQFF
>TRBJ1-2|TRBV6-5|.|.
TGTGCCAGCAGTCCCCCTGGGGCCTATGGCTACACCTTC
CASSPPGAYGYTF
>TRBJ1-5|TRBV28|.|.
TGTGCCAGCAGTTTGGGGGAGCCCCAGCATTTT
CASSLGEPQHF
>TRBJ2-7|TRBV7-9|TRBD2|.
TGTGCCAGCAGTCCAGGGACTACCCTAATACCGCCCGAGCAGTACTTC
CASSPGTTLIPPEQYF
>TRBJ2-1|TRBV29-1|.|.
TGCAGCGTTGAGGTCGAGCCTGAGCAGTTCTTC
CSVEVEPEQFF
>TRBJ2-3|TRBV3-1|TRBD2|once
TGTGCCAGCAGCCCACTAGCGGGAGCAGCAGATACGCAGTATTTT
CASSPLAGAADTQYF
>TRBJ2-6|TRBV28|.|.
TGTGCCAGCAACCCAGCTTACAGCTCTGGGGCCAACGTCCTGACTTTC
CASNPAYSSGANVLTF
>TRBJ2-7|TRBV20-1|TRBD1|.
TGCAGTGCTTCCGGGACAGGGCGAGAATACGAGCAGTACTTC
CSASGTGREYEQYF
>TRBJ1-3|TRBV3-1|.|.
TGTGCCAGCAGCCAAGTGGACTCGGAAAACACCATATATTTT
CASSQVDSENTIYF
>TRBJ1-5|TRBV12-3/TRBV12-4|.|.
TGTGCCAGCAGTTTATCCCTATCGGATCAGCCCCAGCATTTT
CASSLSLSDQPQHF
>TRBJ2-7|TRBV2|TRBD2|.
TGTGCCAGCAGAGTAGGGGCTAGCGGCAACTACGAGCAGTACTTC
CASRVGASGNYEQYF
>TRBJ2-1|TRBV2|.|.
TGTGCCAGCAGCTCTCTGTTAGGAGAGCTGAATGAGCAGTTCTTC
CASSSLLGELNEQFF
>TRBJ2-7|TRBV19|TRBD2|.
TGTGCCAGTAGTATAGGGGCGGGAGCGCCCGAGCAGTACTTC
CASSIGAGAPEQYF
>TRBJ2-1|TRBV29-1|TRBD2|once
TGCAGCGTCGGTCCCGGGACTAGCGGGAGCTCCTACAATGAGCAGTTCTTC
CSVGPGTSGSSYNEQFF
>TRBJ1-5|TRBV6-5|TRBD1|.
TGTGCCAGCAGTTCTCCCCCCGGGACAGGGAGCAATCAGCCCCAGCATTTT
CASSSPPGTGSNQPQHF
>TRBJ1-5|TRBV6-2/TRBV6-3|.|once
TGTGCCAGCAGTTCCCGAGGCAGGGATAGCAATCAGCCCCAGCATTTT
CASSSRGRDSNQPQHF
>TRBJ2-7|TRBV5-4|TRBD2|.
TGTGCCAGCAGCACGGGCGGGGGAGAATACGAGCAGTACTTC
CASSTGGGEYEQYF
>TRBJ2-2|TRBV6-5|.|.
TGTGCCAGCAGTTACTCGACGGGGGCCGGGAACACCGGGGAGCTGTTTTTT
CASSYSTGAGNTGELFF
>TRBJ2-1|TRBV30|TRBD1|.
TGTGCCTGTGCCCAATGGGACAGGGGGGAATACAATGAGCAGTTCTTC
CACAQWDRGEYNEQFF
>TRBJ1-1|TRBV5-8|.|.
TGTGCCAGCAGCTGGGGGGGGACTAGCATGAACACTGAAGCTTTCTTT
CASSWGGTSMNTEAFF
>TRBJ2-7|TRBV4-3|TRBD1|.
TGCGCCAGCAGCCAAGATCTAAGGAACAGGGGGCAGGACGAGCAGTACTTC
CASSQDLRNRGQDEQYF